These 31 T cell receptor beta chains originate from one sample sequenced in a study of control samples from healthy donors and cancer patients. Using immunoSEQ multiplex PCR, the repertoire was profiled, and TCRdb retains in-frame clones only, with some absent. The repertoire holds 98,000 or so clones, with 88% as singletons. What was sequenced was blood. Receptors originate from a woman aged 70-85 years in good health.

This clone has just one count. This chain uses TRBV6-2 or TRBV6-3 with TRBJ2-2; 8 positions agree with TRBD2. The CDR3 is made up of 15 amino acids. Germline V gene data show CDR1 as MNHEY and CDR2 as SVGEGT. V shed 5 bases, J shed 6 bases, and the junction held 8 bases outside the gene matches. The CDR3 spells CASSHLAGGSGELFF. CDR3 DNA: TGTGCCAGCAGTCACCTGGCGGGAGGCTCCGGGGAGCTGTTTTTT.

The V and J genes are TRBV5-8 and TRBJ1-1, with no clear D. Germline values: CDR1 SGHTS, CDR2 YDEGEE. The CDR3 is 14 amino acids. Trimming took off 2 bases at V and 1 base at J, with 9 bases between the two ends. The CDR3 reads CASSLWAQNTEAFF. The CDR3 region has the DNA TGTGCCAGCAGCTTATGGGCCCAGAACACTGAAGCTTTCTTT.

The V and J genes are TRBV4-1 and TRBJ1-2; tentatively, D is TRBD1 (5 bases). This CDR3 is built from 15 residues. The V end was cut by 0 bases, the J end by 4 bases, with 12 bases between. From germline, CDR1 is MGHRA and CDR2 YSYEKL. Here the CDR3 reads CASSQDPQGVYGYTF. CDR3 nucleotides: TGCGCCAGCAGCCAAGACCCCCAGGGAGTCTATGGCTACACCTTC.

The chain has TRBV9 and TRBJ1-1; D is undetermined. V lost 0 bases, J lost 2 bases, and 8 bases lay in between. CDR3 length: 14 residues. Germline V gives CDR1 SGDLS, CDR2 YYNGEE. The CDR3 here is CASSVDWDNTEAFF. In DNA form, the CDR3 reads TGTGCCAGCAGCGTAGATTGGGATAACACTGAAGCTTTCTTT.

This chain links TRBV10-2 with TRBJ1-1, with a weak D call TRBD1 (6 bases). The V and J ends lost 4 bases and 1 base respectively, with 13 bases between them. CDR3 length equals 15 residues. The germline V gene encodes CDR1 WSHSY and CDR2 SAAADI. The CDR3: CASSGAGVRNTEAFF. The CDR3 nucleotides are TGCGCCAGCAGTGGTGCAGGGGTTAGGAACACTGAAGCTTTCTTT.

The chain employs TRBV5-6 and TRBJ2-7; D gene uncertain. CDR1 is SGHDT and CDR2 is YYEEEE in the germline V gene. This CDR3 comprises 12 residues. The V and J ends lost 4 bases and 0 bases respectively, with 5 bases between them. CDR3 in amino acids: CASSPGSYEQYF. CDR3 DNA sequence: TGTGCCAGCAGCCCAGGCTCCTACGAGCAGTACTTC.

The V call is TRBV12-3 or TRBV12-4, the J call TRBJ1-1; a weak D match, TRBD1 (5 bases). The germline V and J ends were trimmed by 6 bases and 7 bases, with 12 bases remaining between them. This CDR3 has 12 amino acids. As DNA, the CDR3 is TGTGCCAGCAGACGGGGCCCAATTGAAGCTTTCTTT. Its protein product is CASRRGPIEAFF.

The chain employs TRBV18 and TRBJ2-7, with a weak D call TRBD1 (5 bases). Germline CDR1 is KGHSH and CDR2 is LQKENI. This CDR3 contains 12 residues. The V and J ends lost 3 bases and 6 bases respectively, with 9 bases between them. The CDR3 nucleotides read TGTGCCAGCTCACCCACAGGTATCGAGCAGTACTTC. This codes for CASSPTGIEQYF. The full variable domain, completed using reference TRBV18 and TRBJ2-7, is NAGVMQNPRHLVRRRGQEARLRCSPMKGHSHVYWYRQLPEEGLKFMVYLQKENIIDESGMPKERFSAEFPKEGPSILRIQQVVRGDSAAYFCASSPTGIEQYFGPGTRLTVT.

Worth noting for this clone: The same CDR3 also results from other DNA sequences found in this sample. The chain has TRBV11-3 and TRBJ2-1, with a weak D call TRBD2 (7 bases). There are 15 residues in the CDR3. V dropped 3 bases and J dropped 0 bases, with 9 bases sitting between them. Germline V gives CDR1 SGHNT, CDR2 YENEEA. This CDR3 reads CASSLGGASYNEQFF. The CDR3 DNA reads TGTGCCAGCAGCTTGGGGGGGGCCTCCTACAATGAGCAGTTCTTC. Supplemented by reference TRBV11-3 and TRBJ2-1, the full variable domain reads EAGVVQSPRYKIIEKKQPVAFWCNPISGHNTLYWYLQNLGQGPELLIRYENEEAVDDSQLPKDRFSAERLKGVDSTLKIQPAELGDSAVYLCASSLGGASYNEQFFGPGTRLTVL.

The chain carries TRBV5-5 and TRBJ2-7; tentatively, D is TRBD2 (5 bases). With 4 bases removed from V and 0 bases from J, the gap between germline ends came to 14 bases. The CDR3 is 15 amino acids. Germline loops: CDR1 SGHKS, CDR2 YYEKEE (reference sequence). CDR3 DNA: TGTGCCAGCAGCCCTCAACTGGGGAGCTCCTACGAGCAGTACTTC. Translated, it gives CASSPQLGSSYEQYF.

The chain recombines TRBV7-8 with TRBJ2-6, with TRBD2 identical over 15 bases. V lost 5 bases and J lost 3; bases outside the gene matches: 5. CDR3 length equals 18 residues. Germline V gives CDR1 SGHVS, CDR2 FQNEAQ. CDR3 loop: CASSRTSGGAYGANVLTF. In DNA form, the CDR3 reads TGTGCCAGCAGCCGGACTAGCGGGGGGGCGTATGGGGCCAACGTCCTGACTTTC.

The rearrangement links TRBV6-5 to TRBJ2-3; no definite D call. Trimming took 0 bases from V and 3 from J, leaving 13 bases between them. This CDR3 is 16 amino acids long. CDR1 is MNHEY, CDR2 SVGAGI, per germline. The CDR3 spells CASSYSLGLRTDTQYF. Here the CDR3 DNA reads TGTGCCAGCAGTTACTCGCTGGGATTGAGGACAGATACGCAGTATTTT.

The chain couples TRBV18 to TRBJ2-5; no firm D call. The CDR3 extends over 13 amino acids. The V end was cut by 2 bases, the J end by 2 bases, with 6 bases between. Germline V gene lookup returns CDR1 KGHSH and CDR2 LQKENI. The CDR3 sequence: CASSPLQQETQYF. The DNA for the CDR3 is TGTGCCAGCTCACCATTACAGCAAGAGACCCAGTACTTC.

The V and J genes are TRBV12-3 or TRBV12-4 and TRBJ1-2; unclear D gene. V was pared by 3 bases and J by 2 bases, with 7 bases between. This CDR3 has 13 residues. The DNA for the CDR3 is TGTGCCAGCAGTTTTTTACAGAACTATGGCTACACCTTC. Translation gives CASSFLQNYGYTF.

The chain combines TRBV3-1 (or the pseudogene TRBV3-2) with TRBJ1-1; no firm D call. The germline gives CDR1 LGHDT, CDR2 YNNKEL (reference sequence). CDR3 length: 14 residues. V lost 2 bases, J lost 8 bases, and 15 bases lay in between. The CDR3 sequence is CASSQWTANREAFF. The DNA for the CDR3 is TGTGCCAGCAGCCAATGGACGGCCAATAGGGAAGCTTTCTTT.

This chain links TRBV7-9 with TRBJ1-1; TRBD1 might be the D (6 bases). Germline loops: CDR1 SEHNR, CDR2 FQNEAQ (reference sequence). This CDR3 spans 13 amino acids. Trimming took 4 bases from V and 2 from J, leaving 8 bases between them. DNA for the CDR3: TGTGCCAGCAGCTCACAGGGTAACACTGAAGCTTTCTTT. This codes for CASSSQGNTEAFF.

This clone has just a few counts. This chain joins TRBV6-5 and TRBJ1-1, with a tentative D call TRBD1 (6 bases). The CDR3 is made up of 14 amino acids. Germline loops: CDR1 MNHEY, CDR2 SVGAGI. V dropped 6 bases and J dropped 0 bases, with 11 bases sitting between them. CDR3 region: CASRTGWMNTEAFF. As DNA, the CDR3 is TGTGCCAGCAGAACAGGGTGGATGAACACTGAAGCTTTCTTT.

This rearrangement joins TRBV9 to TRBJ1-1; unclear D gene. Looked up from germline, CDR1 is SGDLS and CDR2 is YYNGEE. This CDR3 spans 14 amino acids. Trimming took off 4 bases at V and 0 bases at J, with 10 bases between the two ends. CDR3: CASSPIPLNTEAFF. The CDR3 DNA sequence: TGTGCCAGCAGCCCTATCCCGCTGAACACTGAAGCTTTCTTT.

The chain uses TRBV19 and TRBJ1-5; weak D call: TRBD1 (5 bases). The germline V gene encodes CDR1 LNHDA and CDR2 SQIVND (reference sequence). There are 15 residues in the CDR3. Trimming left V 1 base short and J 0 bases short, with 7 bases between. CDR3: CASSIVGHSNQPQHF. In DNA, the CDR3 is TGTGCCAGTAGTATAGTCGGACATAGCAATCAGCCCCAGCATTTT.

The CDR3 DNA is TGTGCCAGCTGTCTAGGGGCGGGGATGAACGAGCAGTACTTC. Protein sequence: CASCLGAGMNEQYF. The chain couples TRBV6-5 to TRBJ2-7, with D possibly matching TRBD2 (6 bases). CDR1 MNHEY and CDR2 SVGAGI come from the germline V gene. With 8 bases removed from V and 5 bases from J, the gap between germline ends came to 19 bases. The CDR3 has 14 amino acids.

A single count supports this clone. The V gene is TRBV6-5, the J gene TRBJ1-1, with 8 nucleotides matching TRBD1. Losses at the gene ends were 2 bases for V and 5 bases for J; bases not matched to a gene: 4. The CDR3 contains 14 residues. Germline V lookup: CDR1 MNHEY, CDR2 SVGAGI. CDR3 residues: CASSYDRGGTEAFF. CDR3 in DNA: TGTGCCAGCAGTTACGACAGGGGAGGAACTGAAGCTTTCTTT.

Remarks on this clone: The sample contains more than one DNA sequence encoding this CDR3. This chain links TRBV18 with TRBJ1-2, with D tentatively TRBD1 (6 bases). CDR1 is KGHSH, CDR2 LQKENI, per germline. V shed 6 bases and J shed 2 bases, with 10 bases lying between them. This CDR3 has 13 residues. In DNA, the CDR3 is TGTGCCAGCTCCCCTGGACAGAACTATGGCTACACCTTC. Protein: CASSPGQNYGYTF.

The rearrangement links TRBV29-1 to TRBJ2-3, with a weak D call TRBD2 (6 bases). The length of the CDR3 is 15 residues. Between the trimmed V and J ends, which lost 3 bases and 4 bases, there was a span of 17 bases. Germline V lookup: CDR1 SQVTM, CDR2 ANQGSEA. The CDR3 bases are TGCAGCGTTGACCAGCTAGCGATAGGGGCAGATACGCAGTATTTT. It translates to CSVDQLAIGADTQYF.

The chain has TRBV5-6 and TRBJ1-5; 10 bases are a match to TRBD1. The trim removed 3 bases at V and 6 bases at J, leaving 12 bases unmatched. This CDR3 region has 17 residues. Germline V gene lookup returns CDR1 SGHDT and CDR2 YYEEEE. CDR3 sequence (DNA): TGTGCCAGCAGCTCTAATTCCGGGACAGGGGCATCTCAGCCCCAGCATTTT. It encodes CASSSNSGTGASQPQHF.

The chain uses TRBV30 and TRBJ1-1, with 8 bases fitting TRBD1. J gave up 4 bases and V 5 bases, and 6 bases lay outside the gene matches. This CDR3 region has 13 residues. The germline V gene has CDR1 GTSNPN and CDR2 SVGIG (reference sequence). CDR3 coding DNA: TGTGCCTGGCGACAGGGGATGGGCACTGAAGCTTTCTTT. Encoded protein: CAWRQGMGTEAFF.

This clone was observed a handful of times. The junction does not match germline at one end; this may be a read error. CDR3 sequence reads: CASSEPQGEERF. CDR3 nucleotide sequence: TGCGCCAGCAGTGAGCCTCAGGGAGAGGAGAGATTT. The J gene is TRBJ1-4, the V gene TRBV10-1; D possibly corresponds to TRBD1 (5 bases). The CDR3 totals 12 residues. Per germline, CDR1 WNHNN and CDR2 SYGVQD (reference sequence).

The V and J genes are TRBV9 and TRBJ2-1; a possible D gene is TRBD2 (6 bases). The CDR3 is made up of 14 amino acids. The germline V and J ends were trimmed by 3 bases and 4 bases, with 11 bases remaining between them. Germline CDR1 is SGDLS and CDR2 is YYNGEE. CDR3 sequence reads: CASSARDSYNEQFF. CDR3 DNA sequence: TGTGCCAGCAGCGCCCGGGACTCTTACAATGAGCAGTTCTTC.

This clone appeared once. The gene calls are TRBV29-1 and TRBJ1-1; perhaps TRBD1 as D (6 bases). Germline V CDR1 and CDR2: SQVTM, ANQGSEA. The V end was cut by 2 bases, the J end by 1 base, with 14 bases between. The CDR3 spans 15 residues. CDR3 DNA sequence: TGCAGCGTTGAAAATTGGGGGGCATCGAACACTGAAGCTTTCTTT. Amino acid sequence: CSVENWGASNTEAFF. The complete variable domain, with remaining parts taken from reference TRBV29-1 and TRBJ1-1, reads SAVISQKPSRDICQRGTSLTIQCQVDSQVTMMFWYRQQPGQSLTLIATANQGSEATYESGFVIDKFPISRPNLTFSTLTVSNMSPEDSSIYLCSVENWGASNTEAFFGQGTRLTVV.

The rearrangement uses TRBV6-6 and TRBJ1-1, with D unresolved. There are 12 residues in the CDR3. The ends were cut back, 6 bases at V and 3 bases at J, with 8 bases in the middle. The V gene's germline CDR1 is MNHNY and CDR2 SVGAGI (reference sequence). CDR3 amino acids: CASSTRYTEAFF. The DNA of the CDR3 is TGTGCCAGCAGCACCCGGTACACTGAAGCTTTCTTT.

The chain has TRBV6-5 and TRBJ1-1; perhaps TRBD1 as D (5 bases). CDR1 is MNHEY and CDR2 is SVGAGI in the germline V gene. The CDR3 runs 13 residues. V lost 2 bases, J lost 6 bases, and 10 bases lay in between. CDR3 residues: CASSYPGRPEAFF. CDR3 DNA: TGTGCCAGCAGTTACCCAGGGCGACCTGAAGCTTTCTTT.

The V call is TRBV11-3, the J call TRBJ1-1; unclear D gene. The CDR3 covers 15 residues. Germline V gene sequence: CDR1 SGHNT, CDR2 YENEEA. Trimming took off 0 bases at V and 5 bases at J, with 13 bases between the two ends. The CDR3 DNA is TGTGCCAGCAGCTTAGACGCCAGAGGCGGGACTGAAGCTTTCTTT. It codes for CASSLDARGGTEAFF.